Listed here are 32 T cell receptor beta chains from one sample, sequenced in a study of cytomegalovirus exposure and HLA in healthy donors. The PCR ran on 60 Vbeta and 13 Jbeta primers. Produced via immunoSEQ multiplex PCR; TCRdb's table is partial and in-frame only. The table shows more than 110,000 clones, with approximately 70% occurring only once. The sequenced sample was PBMCs. Every receptor here comes from a woman aged 55-70 years in good health and CMV-seropositive.

V is TRBV1 and J is TRBJ1-5; the table calls TRBD1, which could not be checked here. TRBV1 constitutes a pseudogene. The CDR3 covers 18 residues. Here the CDR3 reads CTSSQEPRGDRARQPQHF. The CDR3 DNA follows: TGCACCAGCAGCCAAGAGCCTCGTGGAGACAGGGCAAGACAGCCCCAGCATTTT.

This clone was counted a few times. The rearrangement links TRBV11-2 to TRBJ1-2; D is ambiguous. From germline, CDR1 is SGHAT and CDR2 FQNNGV. The CDR3 covers 15 residues. Trimming left V 0 bases short and J 5 bases short, with 13 bases between. CDR3 DNA sequence: TGTGCCAGCAGCTTAGACCCGGGTGCATATTATGGCTACACCTTC. Protein sequence: CASSLDPGAYYGYTF.

The rearrangement uses TRBV2 and TRBJ2-7; 10 bases align to TRBD1. This CDR3 has 15 amino acids. V was pared by 6 bases and J by 2 bases, with 7 bases of the junction left unmatched. The germline V gene encodes CDR1 SNHLY and CDR2 FYNNEI. DNA of the CDR3: TGTGCCAGCAGGAAAGGACAGGGGGAACCCTACGAGCAGTACTTC. Translation: CASRKGQGEPYEQYF. Drawing the rest from reference TRBV2 and TRBJ2-7, the complete variable domain is EPEVTQTPSHQVTQMGQEVILRCVPISNHLYFYWYRQILGQKVEFLVSFYNNEISEKSEIFDDQFSVERPDGSNFTLKIRSTKLEDSAMYFCASRKGQGEPYEQYFGPGTRLTVT.

This clone was picked up a small number of times. The chain has TRBV5-1 and TRBJ1-4; D is perhaps TRBD1 (5 bases). The CDR3 covers 14 residues. V was trimmed by 3 bases and J by 8 bases, leaving 14 bases between them. Looked up from germline, CDR1 is SGHRS and CDR2 is YFSETQ. CDR3 nucleotide sequence: TGCGCCAGCAGCTCGGGGAGGGGTGAAGAAAAACTGTTTTTT. Encoded protein: CASSSGRGEEKLFF.

The chain joins TRBV10-2 to TRBJ1-1; D is unresolved. Germline CDR1 WSHSY, CDR2 SAAADI. With 0 bases removed from V and 4 bases from J, the gap between germline ends came to 6 bases. This CDR3 has 13 amino acids. In DNA, the CDR3 is TGCGCCAGCAGTGAGTCGGGGAGCACTGAAGCTTTCTTT. Translation gives CASSESGSTEAFF.

This clone has only one observation. The chain uses TRBV6-5 and TRBJ2-7; TRBD1 is a possible D gene (6 bases). V dropped 3 bases and J dropped 2 bases, with 17 bases sitting between them. The germline V gene has CDR1 MNHEY and CDR2 SVGAGI. The CDR3 totals 16 residues. The CDR3 loop reads CASSYSGAQGPYEQYF. CDR3 nucleotides: TGTGCCAGCAGTTATTCCGGTGCACAGGGACCCTACGAGCAGTACTTC.

V and J are TRBV27 and TRBJ2-7, with 14 bases identical to TRBD2. With 2 bases clipped from V and 2 bases from J, the junction kept 2 bases outside the gene matches. The CDR3 has 16 residues. Looked up from germline, CDR1 is MNHEY and CDR2 is SMNVEV (reference sequence). CDR3 coding DNA: TGTGCCAGCAGTTTAGGACTAGCGGGAGGCGCCTACGAGCAGTACTTC. Encoded protein: CASSLGLAGGAYEQYF.

J is TRBJ2-2 and V is TRBV9; TRBD2 agrees at 9 bases. The junction had 2 bases not matched to a gene; V was cut back by 3 bases and J by 2 bases. This CDR3 region has 15 residues. Germline V CDR1 and CDR2: SGDLS, YYNGEE. CDR3 in amino acids: CASSATSGNTGELFF. The DNA for the CDR3 is TGTGCCAGCAGCGCGACTAGCGGAAACACCGGGGAGCTGTTTTTT. The whole variable domain, remainder taken from reference TRBV9 and TRBJ2-2, is DSGVTQTPKHLITATGQRVTLRCSPRSGDLSVYWYQQSLDQGLQFLIQYYNGEERAKGNILERFSAQQFPDLHSELNLSSLELGDSALYFCASSATSGNTGELFFGEGSRLTVL.

This chain connects TRBV7-2 to TRBJ2-7; a weak D match, TRBD2 (6 bases). The V end was cut by 5 bases, the J end by 2 bases, with 22 bases between. Germline CDR1 reads SGHTA; CDR2 reads FQGNSA. The CDR3 has 17 amino acids. The CDR3 DNA reads as TGTGCCAGCAGCCCGGACGGGTTAGCGGCACCCCCCTACGAGCAGTACTTC. Encoded protein: CASSPDGLAAPPYEQYF.

CDR3 sequence reads: CATSRDRGIYGYTF. The CDR3, as DNA: TGTGCCACCAGCAGAGATCGAGGGATCTATGGCTACACCTTC. The chain couples TRBV15 to TRBJ1-2; no clear D. The V and J ends lost 0 bases and 4 bases respectively, with 9 bases between them. The CDR3 totals 14 residues. The V gene's germline CDR1 is LNHNV and CDR2 YYDKDF (reference sequence). The whole variable domain, remainder taken from reference TRBV15 and TRBJ1-2, is DAMVIQNPRYQVTQFGKPVTLSCSQTLNHNVMYWYQQKSSQAPKLLFHYYDKDFNNEADTPDNFQSRRPNTSFCFLDIRSPGLGDTAMYLCATSRDRGIYGYTFGSGTRLTVV.

Here the CDR3 reads CASSGLNKGSNQPQHF. The CDR3 DNA reads TGTGCCAGCAGTGGACTAAACAAAGGAAGCAATCAGCCCCAGCATTTT. This sequence joins TRBV6-1 and TRBJ1-5; no firm D call. V was trimmed by 4 bases and J by 1 base, leaving 14 bases between them. The CDR3 contains 16 residues. Germline CDR1 is MNHNS and CDR2 is SASEGT.

This chain joins TRBV25-1 and TRBJ2-3, with D tentatively TRBD2 (6 bases). The length of the CDR3 is 13 residues. Trimming removed 7 bases from V and 6 bases from J, with 14 bases in between. Germline CDR1 reads MGHDK; CDR2 reads SYGVNS. The CDR3 sequence: CASNPGAPDTQYF. DNA for the CDR3: TGTGCCAGCAATCCGGGAGCCCCGGATACGCAGTATTTT.

This chain uses TRBV2 with TRBJ2-6, with 9 bases aligning to TRBD1. The J segment lost 4 bases and the V segment lost 6 bases, leaving 19 bases of the junction unmatched. This CDR3 is 20 amino acids long. The germline CDR1 and CDR2 sequences are SNHLY and FYNNEI. CDR3 sequence: CASRGRTGVTSSTGANVLTF. The CDR3, as DNA: TGTGCCAGCAGGGGCCGGACAGGGGTCACGTCCTCGACGGGGGCCAACGTCCTGACTTTC.

By sample share, this clone is medium-sized. The chain recombines TRBV7-9 with TRBJ2-7; D might be TRBD2 (6 bases). The germline gives CDR1 SEHNR, CDR2 FQNEAQ (reference sequence). The CDR3 extends over 16 amino acids. Trimming stripped 6 bases from V and 0 bases from J, with 18 bases between. The CDR3 DNA reads as TGTGCCAGCAGTTCCCTCACTAGCCGAAACTCCTACGAGCAGTACTTC. It specifies CASSSLTSRNSYEQYF.

This clone was counted only a few times. The CDR3 region has the DNA TGTGCCAGTAGTATCAGTAGCAGTTCAGATACGCAGTATTTT. It codes for CASSISSSSDTQYF. This sequence joins TRBV19 and TRBJ2-3; D gene uncertain. This CDR3 is 14 amino acids long. Trimming left V 3 bases short and J 4 bases short, with 11 bases between. Germline lookup yields CDR1 LNHDA and CDR2 SQIVND (reference sequence).

The genes are TRBV9 and TRBJ1-3, with D tentatively TRBD1 (6 bases). The CDR3 runs to 15 residues. In germline, CDR1 is SGDLS, CDR2 YYNGEE. Trimming shortened V by 4 bases and J by 4 bases, and 15 bases separated the two germline ends. CDR3 region: CASSPRGGVGNTIYF. The CDR3 nucleotides read TGTGCCAGCAGCCCGAGGGGGGGGGTCGGAAACACCATATATTTT.

The chain links TRBV29-1 to TRBJ2-1; D not resolved. Trimming left V 1 base short and J 4 bases short, with 5 bases between. CDR1 is SQVTM and CDR2 is ANQGSEA in the germline V gene. This CDR3 contains 12 residues. Here the CDR3 reads CSVEGRYNEQFF. The DNA of the CDR3 is TGCAGCGTTGAAGGGCGGTACAATGAGCAGTTCTTC.

This clone came up a few times. The chain uses TRBV2 and TRBJ2-5, with a possible D match to TRBD1 (6 bases). Trimming pared 5 bases from V and 1 base from J, leaving 11 bases between. The CDR3 contains 14 residues. Looked up from germline, CDR1 is SNHLY and CDR2 is FYNNEI. CDR3 sequence reads: CASSPTGLQETQYF. CDR3 sequence (DNA): TGTGCCAGCAGTCCGACAGGACTCCAAGAGACCCAGTACTTC.

The chain employs TRBV6-5 and TRBJ1-5; perhaps TRBD1 as D (6 bases). The CDR3 runs 12 residues. Germline assignment: CDR1 MNHEY and CDR2 SVGAGI. V lost 7 bases and J 10 bases, leaving 14 bases between the germline ends. The CDR3 DNA reads as TGTGCCAGCAAGGGGGGGGGTGGTCCCCAGCATTTT. This codes for CASKGGGGPQHF.

The CDR3 DNA reads TGTGCCAGCTCACCACCGGACAGGCTATCCTACGAGCAGTACTTC. It codes for CASSPPDRLSYEQYF. The chain joins TRBV18 to TRBJ2-7, with 7 bases fitting TRBD1. With 0 bases clipped from V and 1 base from J, the junction kept 3 bases outside the gene matches. The V gene's germline CDR1 is KGHSH and CDR2 LQKENI. CDR3 length equals 15 residues.

CDR3 sequence reads: CASSIRTGYGYTF. CDR3 DNA: TGTGCCAGCAGTATTAGGACAGGGTATGGCTACACCTTC. V gene TRBV27 combines with J gene TRBJ1-2; 8 nucleotides line up with TRBD1. This CDR3 region has 13 residues. V shed 5 bases, J shed 5 bases, and the junction held 4 bases outside the gene matches. Germline values: CDR1 MNHEY, CDR2 SMNVEV (reference sequence).

The chain joins TRBV18 to TRBJ1-1; D is undetermined. The germline CDR1 and CDR2 sequences are KGHSH and LQKENI. V lost 2 bases and J lost 1, with 8 bases in between. This CDR3 region has 14 residues. This CDR3 reads CASSPVTGNTEAFF. The CDR3, as DNA: TGTGCCAGCTCACCAGTTACGGGGAACACTGAAGCTTTCTTT.

V usage is TRBV10-2 and J usage is TRBJ2-7; 7 bases map to TRBD1. This CDR3 is built from 13 residues. CDR1 is WSHSY, CDR2 SAAADI, per germline. The V and J ends lost 5 bases and 6 bases, in that order; junction bases with no gene match: 7. The CDR3 region is CASSSSNRGEQYF. CDR3 coding DNA: TGCGCCAGCAGTTCATCCAACAGGGGCGAGCAGTACTTC.

The gene calls are TRBV11-3 and TRBJ2-1; D might be TRBD2 (7 bases). This CDR3 is built from 16 residues. The germline V gene encodes CDR1 SGHNT and CDR2 YENEEA. Trimming removed 0 bases from V and 7 bases from J, with 16 bases in between. The CDR3 reads CASSLEGGQVLNEQFF. The CDR3 region has the DNA TGTGCCAGCAGCTTAGAGGGGGGGCAGGTTTTGAATGAGCAGTTCTTC.

This chain links TRBV19 with TRBJ1-1, with D unclear. This CDR3 comprises 13 residues. Germline V gene lookup returns CDR1 LNHDA and CDR2 SQIVND (reference sequence). The V gene lost 3 bases and the J gene lost 1 base, with 6 bases spanning the gap. The CDR3 sequence is CASSMNRNTEAFF. For the CDR3, the DNA is TGTGCCAGTAGTATGAACAGGAACACTGAAGCTTTCTTT.

The chain couples TRBV28 to TRBJ1-2; TRBD1 matches at 9 bases. With V trimmed by 5 bases and J by 8 bases, 6 bases remained unmatched. The CDR3 sequence is 13 residues long. Germline V gives CDR1 MDHEN, CDR2 SYDVKM. CDR3 coding DNA: TGTGCCAGCAGTCTCACAGGGGGCGCAGGCTACACCTTC. Residues: CASSLTGGAGYTF.

The chain joins TRBV5-4 to TRBJ1-1, with 7 bases that match TRBD1. The germline V gene encodes CDR1 SGHNT and CDR2 YYREEE (reference sequence). CDR3 length: 14 residues. The trim removed 0 bases at V and 9 bases at J, leaving 8 bases unmatched. The DNA of the CDR3 is TGTGCCAGCAGCTTGGACGGAGGGGGCGGAAAAGCTTTCTTT. Translating it yields CASSLDGGGGKAFF.

In its sample, this clone was seen once. The rearrangement links TRBV28 to TRBJ2-3; tentative D call: TRBD2 (7 bases). The CDR3 extends over 15 amino acids. The V end was cut by 3 bases, the J end by 1 base, with 11 bases between. The germline V gene has CDR1 MDHEN and CDR2 SYDVKM. The CDR3 bases are TGTGCCAGCAGTTTGGGGGGGCCCGGCACAGATACGCAGTATTTT. It is translated as CASSLGGPGTDTQYF. Variable domain in full (rest from reference TRBV28 and TRBJ2-3): DVKVTQSSRYLVKRTGEKVFLECVQDMDHENMFWYRQDPGLGLRLIYFSYDVKMKEKGDIPEGYSVSREKKERFSLILESASTNQTSMYLCASSLGGPGTDTQYFGPGTRLTVL.

This chain links TRBV6-1 with TRBJ1-1, with a weak D call TRBD1 (6 bases). The CDR3 has 15 amino acids. V was pared by 4 bases and J by 1 base, with 13 bases between. The germline V gene has CDR1 MNHNS and CDR2 SASEGT. The CDR3 DNA reads as TGTGCCAGCAGTGGGGAGGGGGGTAGGAACACTGAAGCTTTCTTT. The encoded protein is CASSGEGGRNTEAFF.

J is TRBJ2-7 and V is TRBV9; perhaps TRBD2 as D (6 bases). The germline V gene encodes CDR1 SGDLS and CDR2 YYNGEE. V was pared by 3 bases and J by 5 bases, with 21 bases between. This CDR3 has 16 residues. In nucleotides, the CDR3 is TGTGCCAGCAGCGCCCAAATGGGACTCCCTAGGGACGAGCAGTACTTC. Translating gives CASSAQMGLPRDEQYF.

This sequence joins TRBV2 and TRBJ2-3, with TRBD2 identical over 10 bases. The CDR3 length is 15 residues. Germline CDR1 is SNHLY and CDR2 is FYNNEI. V shed 6 bases and J 1 base; nucleotides not matched to a gene: 4. The CDR3: CASRAAGGGTDTQYF. CDR3 sequence (DNA): TGTGCCAGCAGGGCAGCGGGAGGGGGCACAGATACGCAGTATTTT.

The sample holds a few counts of this clone. This chain uses TRBV25-1 with TRBJ2-7, with 9 nucleotides matching TRBD1. CDR3 length equals 14 residues. The trim removed 7 bases at V and 5 bases at J, leaving 9 bases unmatched. Per the germline V gene, CDR1 is MGHDK and CDR2 is SYGVNS. CDR3 residues: CASMGGQGVDEQYF. The CDR3 bases are TGTGCCAGCATGGGGGGACAGGGTGTTGACGAGCAGTACTTC.